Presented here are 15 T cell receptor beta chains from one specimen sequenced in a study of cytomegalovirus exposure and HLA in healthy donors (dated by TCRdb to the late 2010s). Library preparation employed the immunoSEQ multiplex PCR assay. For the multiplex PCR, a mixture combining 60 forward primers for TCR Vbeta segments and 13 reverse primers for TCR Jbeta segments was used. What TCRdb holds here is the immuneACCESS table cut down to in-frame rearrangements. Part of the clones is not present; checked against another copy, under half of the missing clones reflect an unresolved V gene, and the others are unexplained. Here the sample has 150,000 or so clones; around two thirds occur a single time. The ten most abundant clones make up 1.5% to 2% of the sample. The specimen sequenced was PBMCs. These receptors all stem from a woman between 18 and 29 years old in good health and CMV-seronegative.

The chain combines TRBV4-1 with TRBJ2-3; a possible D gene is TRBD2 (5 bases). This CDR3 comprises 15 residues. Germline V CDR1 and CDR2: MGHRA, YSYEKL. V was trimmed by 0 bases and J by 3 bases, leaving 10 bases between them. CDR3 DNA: TGCGCCAGCAGCCAAGATTCACGACTAACAGATACGCAGTATTTT. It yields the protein CASSQDSRLTDTQYF.

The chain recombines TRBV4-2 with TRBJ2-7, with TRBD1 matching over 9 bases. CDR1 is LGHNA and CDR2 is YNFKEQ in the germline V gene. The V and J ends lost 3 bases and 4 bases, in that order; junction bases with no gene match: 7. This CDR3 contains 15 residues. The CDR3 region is CASSHGRTGVYEQYF. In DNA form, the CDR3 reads TGTGCCAGCAGCCATGGGAGGACAGGGGTGTACGAGCAGTACTTC.

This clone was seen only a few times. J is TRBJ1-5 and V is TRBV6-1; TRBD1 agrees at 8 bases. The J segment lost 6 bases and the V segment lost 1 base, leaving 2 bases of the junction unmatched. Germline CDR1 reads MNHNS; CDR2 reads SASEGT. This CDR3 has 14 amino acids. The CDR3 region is CASSEDRGFQPQHF. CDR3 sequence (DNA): TGTGCCAGCAGTGAAGACAGGGGGTTTCAGCCCCAGCATTTT.

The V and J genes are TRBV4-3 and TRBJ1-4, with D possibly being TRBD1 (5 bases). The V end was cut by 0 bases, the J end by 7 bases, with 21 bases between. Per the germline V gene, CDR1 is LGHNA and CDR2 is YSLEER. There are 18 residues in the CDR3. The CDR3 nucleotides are TGCGCCAGCAGCCAAGATCCCGGGGGGGTGAGGGTAATTGAAAAACTGTTTTTT. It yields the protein CASSQDPGGVRVIEKLFF.

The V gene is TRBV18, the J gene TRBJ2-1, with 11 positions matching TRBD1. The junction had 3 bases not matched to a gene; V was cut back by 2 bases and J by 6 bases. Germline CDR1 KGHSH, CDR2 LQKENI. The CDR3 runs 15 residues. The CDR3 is CASSPGTGGFNEQFF. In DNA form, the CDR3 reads TGTGCCAGCTCACCAGGGACAGGGGGTTTCAATGAGCAGTTCTTC.

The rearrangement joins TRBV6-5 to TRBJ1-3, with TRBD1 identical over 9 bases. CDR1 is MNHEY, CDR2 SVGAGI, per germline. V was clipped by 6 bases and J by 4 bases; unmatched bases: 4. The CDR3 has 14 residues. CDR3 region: CASRNRGLGNTIYF. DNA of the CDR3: TGTGCCAGCAGAAACAGGGGGCTGGGAAACACCATATATTTT.

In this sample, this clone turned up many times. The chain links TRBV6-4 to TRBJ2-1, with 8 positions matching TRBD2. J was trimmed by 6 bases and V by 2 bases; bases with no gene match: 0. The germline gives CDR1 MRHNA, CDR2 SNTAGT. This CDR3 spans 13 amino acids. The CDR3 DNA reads TGTGCCAGCAGTGACGGGACTAGCAATGAGCAGTTCTTC. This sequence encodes CASSDGTSNEQFF.

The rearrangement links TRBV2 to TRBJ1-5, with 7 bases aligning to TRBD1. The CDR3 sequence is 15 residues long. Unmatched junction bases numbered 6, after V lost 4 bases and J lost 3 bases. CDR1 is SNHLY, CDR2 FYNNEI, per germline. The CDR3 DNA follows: TGTGCCAGCAGTGCACAGACAGGGCTCAATCAGCCCCAGCATTTT. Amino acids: CASSAQTGLNQPQHF.

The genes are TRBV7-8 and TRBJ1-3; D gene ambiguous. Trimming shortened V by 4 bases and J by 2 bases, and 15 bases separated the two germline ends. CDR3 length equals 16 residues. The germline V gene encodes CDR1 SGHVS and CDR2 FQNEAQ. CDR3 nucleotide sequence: TGTGCCAGCAGCTCACCTCTTCGTGAGGCTGGAAACACCATATATTTT. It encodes CASSSPLREAGNTIYF.

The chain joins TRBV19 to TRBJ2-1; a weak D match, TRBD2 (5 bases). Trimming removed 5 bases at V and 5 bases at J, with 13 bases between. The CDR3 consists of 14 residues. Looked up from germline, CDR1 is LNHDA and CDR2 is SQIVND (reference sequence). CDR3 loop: CASSGEYSDNEQFF. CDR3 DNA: TGTGCCAGTAGTGGGGAGTACAGCGACAATGAGCAGTTCTTC.

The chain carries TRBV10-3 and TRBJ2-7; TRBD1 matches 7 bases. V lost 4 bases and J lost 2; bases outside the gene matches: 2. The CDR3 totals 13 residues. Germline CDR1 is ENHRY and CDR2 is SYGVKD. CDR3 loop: CAISADRTYEQYV. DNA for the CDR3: TGTGCCATCAGTGCGGACAGGACCTACGAGCAGTACGTC.

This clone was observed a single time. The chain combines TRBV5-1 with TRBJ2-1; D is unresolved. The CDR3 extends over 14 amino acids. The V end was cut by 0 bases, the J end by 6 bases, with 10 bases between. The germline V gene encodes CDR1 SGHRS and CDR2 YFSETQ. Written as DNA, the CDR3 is TGCGCCAGCAGCTTGGGGCCGCCTGGCAATGAGCAGTTCTTC. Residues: CASSLGPPGNEQFF.

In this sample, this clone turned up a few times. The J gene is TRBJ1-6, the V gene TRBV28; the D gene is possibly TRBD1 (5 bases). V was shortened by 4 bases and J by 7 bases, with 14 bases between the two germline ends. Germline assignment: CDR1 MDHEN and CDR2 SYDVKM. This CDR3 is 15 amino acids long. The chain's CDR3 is CASSSGGGGNSPLHF. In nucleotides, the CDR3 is TGTGCCAGCAGTTCGGGGGGGGGTGGCAATTCACCCCTCCACTTT.

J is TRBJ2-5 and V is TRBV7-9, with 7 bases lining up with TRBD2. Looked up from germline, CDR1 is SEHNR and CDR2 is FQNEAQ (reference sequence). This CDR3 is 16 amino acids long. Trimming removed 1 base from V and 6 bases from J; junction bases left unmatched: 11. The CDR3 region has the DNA TGTGCCAGCAGCTTAGGGGGGGGGACTACCTCAAAGACCCAGTACTTC. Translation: CASSLGGGTTSKTQYF.

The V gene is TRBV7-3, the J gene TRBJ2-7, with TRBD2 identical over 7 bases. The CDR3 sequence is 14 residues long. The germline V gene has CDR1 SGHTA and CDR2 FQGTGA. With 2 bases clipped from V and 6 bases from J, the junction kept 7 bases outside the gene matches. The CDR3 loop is CASSLLGGNFEQYF. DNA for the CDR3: TGTGCCAGCAGCTTACTCGGGGGGAATTTCGAGCAGTACTTC.